Here is one T cell receptor (beta chain) with its context. As yet, its antigen is unknown. Germline CDR1 and CDR2: SEHNR and FQNEAQ (reference sequence). Trimming shortened V by 6 bases and J by 0 bases, and 12 bases separated the two germline ends. The CDR3 spans 16 residues. Only Caucasian adults living in Nashville, Tennessee served as donors. TCRdb's copy holds only in-frame clones and misses some; the assay was immunoSEQ multiplex PCR. The sample carries 2 million to 3 million clones, 80% to 95% recorded once. The sample is drawn from a study of shared clonotypes between healthy human individuals. Study at large: Aged between 18 and 49, the donors were a couple of women and a few men.

Findings of the study overall: Having only a few donors restricted how much genetic and exposure-history diversity was captured. Among a handful of donors, roughly 5% of naive CD4 clonotypes were found in common.

This sequence was found in a man between 18 and 35 years old in good health. Some clones in this sample may be carry-over from other donors' samples. Sequencing used naive CD4+ T cells from PBMCs. Described subset: CD45RA+ positively selected. This chain joins TRBV7-9 and TRBJ2-6; tentatively, D is TRBD2 (6 bases). In nucleotides, the CDR3 is TGTGCCAGCAGGGGCAGACTAGTCTCTGGGGCCAACGTCCTGACTTTC. Protein sequence: CASRGRLVSGANVLTF.